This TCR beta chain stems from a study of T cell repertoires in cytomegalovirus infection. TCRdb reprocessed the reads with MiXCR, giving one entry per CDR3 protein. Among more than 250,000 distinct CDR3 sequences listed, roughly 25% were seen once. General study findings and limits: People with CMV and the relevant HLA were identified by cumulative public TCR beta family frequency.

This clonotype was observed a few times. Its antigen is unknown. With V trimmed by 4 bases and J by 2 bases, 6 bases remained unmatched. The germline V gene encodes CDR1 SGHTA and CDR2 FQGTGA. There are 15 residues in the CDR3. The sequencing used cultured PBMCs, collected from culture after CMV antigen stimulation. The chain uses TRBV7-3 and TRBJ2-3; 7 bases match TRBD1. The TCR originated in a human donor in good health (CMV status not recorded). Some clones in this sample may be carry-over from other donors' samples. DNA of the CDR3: TGTGCCAGCAGCTCGACAGGGACCCCCACAGATACGCAGTATTTT. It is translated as CASSSTGTPTDTQYF.